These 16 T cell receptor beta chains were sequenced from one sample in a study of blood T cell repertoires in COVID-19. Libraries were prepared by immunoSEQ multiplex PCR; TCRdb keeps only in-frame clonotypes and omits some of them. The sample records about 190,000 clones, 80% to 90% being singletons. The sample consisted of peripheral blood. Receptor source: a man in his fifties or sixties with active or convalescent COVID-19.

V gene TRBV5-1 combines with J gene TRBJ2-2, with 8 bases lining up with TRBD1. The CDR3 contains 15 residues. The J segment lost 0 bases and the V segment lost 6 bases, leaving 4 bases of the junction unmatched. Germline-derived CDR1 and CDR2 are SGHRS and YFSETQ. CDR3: CASTQGETNTGELFF. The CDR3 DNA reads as TGCGCCAGCACACAGGGGGAGACGAACACCGGGGAGCTGTTTTTT.

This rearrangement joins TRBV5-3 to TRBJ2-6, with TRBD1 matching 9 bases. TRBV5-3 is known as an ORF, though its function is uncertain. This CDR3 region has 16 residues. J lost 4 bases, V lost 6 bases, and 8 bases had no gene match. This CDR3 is CARTPGQGPGANVLTF. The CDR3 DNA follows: TGTGCCAGAACCCCGGGACAGGGTCCCGGGGCCAACGTCCTGACTTTC.

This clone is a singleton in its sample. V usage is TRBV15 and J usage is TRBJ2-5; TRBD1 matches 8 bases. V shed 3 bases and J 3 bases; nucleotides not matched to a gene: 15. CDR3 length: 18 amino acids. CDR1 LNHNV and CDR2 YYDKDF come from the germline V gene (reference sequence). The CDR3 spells CATSSAGQGREWEETQYF. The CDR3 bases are TGTGCCACCAGCAGTGCCGGACAGGGTAGGGAATGGGAAGAGACCCAGTACTTC.

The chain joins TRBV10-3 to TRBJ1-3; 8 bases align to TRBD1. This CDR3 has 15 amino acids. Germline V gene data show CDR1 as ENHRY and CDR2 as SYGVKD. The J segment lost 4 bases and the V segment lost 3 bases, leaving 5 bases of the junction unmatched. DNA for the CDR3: TGTGCCATCAGTGAAAACAGGGGGATCGGAAACACCATATATTTT. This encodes CAISENRGIGNTIYF.

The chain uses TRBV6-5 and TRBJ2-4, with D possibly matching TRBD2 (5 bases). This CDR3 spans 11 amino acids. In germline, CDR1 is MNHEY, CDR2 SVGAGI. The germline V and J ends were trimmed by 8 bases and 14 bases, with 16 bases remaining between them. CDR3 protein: CASGPDGSKYF. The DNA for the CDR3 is TGTGCCAGCGGCCCGGATGGGAGCAAGTACTTC.

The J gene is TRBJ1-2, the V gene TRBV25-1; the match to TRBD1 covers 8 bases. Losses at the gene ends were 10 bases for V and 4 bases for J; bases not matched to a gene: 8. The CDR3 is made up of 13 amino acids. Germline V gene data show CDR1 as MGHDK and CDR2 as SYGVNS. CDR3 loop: CATRQGAGYGYTF. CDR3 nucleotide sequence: TGTGCCACCCGTCAGGGGGCGGGCTATGGCTACACCTTC.

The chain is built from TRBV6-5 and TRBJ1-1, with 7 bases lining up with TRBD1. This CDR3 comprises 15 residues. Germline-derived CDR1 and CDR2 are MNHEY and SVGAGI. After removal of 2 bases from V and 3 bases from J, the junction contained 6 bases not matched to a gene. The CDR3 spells CASSYGPGGDTEAFF. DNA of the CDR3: TGTGCCAGCAGTTACGGCCCAGGGGGAGACACTGAAGCTTTCTTT.

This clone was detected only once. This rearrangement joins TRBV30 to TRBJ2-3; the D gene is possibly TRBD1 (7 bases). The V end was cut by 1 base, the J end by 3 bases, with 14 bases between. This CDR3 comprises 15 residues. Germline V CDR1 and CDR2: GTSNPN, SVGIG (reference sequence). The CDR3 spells CAWSGWRGLTDTQYF. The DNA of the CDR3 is TGTGCCTGGAGTGGCTGGAGGGGGCTGACAGATACGCAGTATTTT. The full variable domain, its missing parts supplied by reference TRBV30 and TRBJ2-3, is SQTIHQWPATLVQPVGSPLSLECTVEGTSNPNLYWYRQAAGRGLQLLFYSVGIGQISSEVPQNLSASRPQDRQFILSSKKLLLSDSGFYLCAWSGWRGLTDTQYFGPGTRLTVL.

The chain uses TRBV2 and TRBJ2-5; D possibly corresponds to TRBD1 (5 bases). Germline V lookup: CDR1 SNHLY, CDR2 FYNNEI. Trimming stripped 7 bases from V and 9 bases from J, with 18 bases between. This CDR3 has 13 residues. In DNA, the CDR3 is TGTGCCAGCACCCTAGGAAGGGGTGGGGCCCAGTACTTC. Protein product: CASTLGRGGAQYF.

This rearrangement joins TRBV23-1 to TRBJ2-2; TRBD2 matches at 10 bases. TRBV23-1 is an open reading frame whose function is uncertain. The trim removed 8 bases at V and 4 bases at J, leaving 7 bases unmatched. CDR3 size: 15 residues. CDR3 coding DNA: TGCGCCAGCCCCGGACTAGCGGAGGGCACCGGGGAGCTGTTTTTT. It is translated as CASPGLAEGTGELFF.

The CDR3, as DNA: TGTGCCAGCAGTTACTCGAGTCGTCGGTACGGCTACACCTTC. Translated, it gives CASSYSSRRYGYTF. The V call is TRBV6-5, the J call TRBJ1-2; D uncertain. This CDR3 comprises 14 residues. Trimming removed 0 bases from V and 8 bases from J, with 13 bases in between. CDR1 MNHEY and CDR2 SVGAGI come from the germline V gene.

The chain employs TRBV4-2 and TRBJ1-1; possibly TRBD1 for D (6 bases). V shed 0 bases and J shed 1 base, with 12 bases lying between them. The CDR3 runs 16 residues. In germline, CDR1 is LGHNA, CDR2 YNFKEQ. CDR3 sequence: CASSQDGGRRNTEAFF. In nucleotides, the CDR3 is TGTGCCAGCAGCCAAGACGGGGGGCGGCGGAACACTGAAGCTTTCTTT.

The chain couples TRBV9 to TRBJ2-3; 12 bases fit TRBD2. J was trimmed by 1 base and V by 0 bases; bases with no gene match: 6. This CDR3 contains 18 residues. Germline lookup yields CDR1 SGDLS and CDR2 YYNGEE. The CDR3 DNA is TGTGCCAGCAGCGTAGGGCTAGCGGGGGGGCTCGGCACAGATACGCAGTATTTT. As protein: CASSVGLAGGLGTDTQYF.

The CDR3 is CSAGSGLAGGPVTGELFF. The CDR3 DNA follows: TGCAGCGCCGGTTCCGGACTAGCGGGAGGGCCGGTTACCGGGGAGCTGTTTTTT. The rearrangement uses TRBV29-1 and TRBJ2-2; 15 bases fit TRBD2. The germline V gene encodes CDR1 SQVTM and CDR2 ANQGSEA. The CDR3 extends over 18 amino acids. V dropped 7 bases and J dropped 5; count of bases not matched to a gene: 14.

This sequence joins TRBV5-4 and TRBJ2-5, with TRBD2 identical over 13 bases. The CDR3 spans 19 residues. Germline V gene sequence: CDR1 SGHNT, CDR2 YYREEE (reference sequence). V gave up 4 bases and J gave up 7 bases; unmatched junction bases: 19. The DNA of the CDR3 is TGTGCCAGCAGCGCCCGACTAGCGGGGGGTCTAGGCGTCAGTGGGACCCAGTACTTC. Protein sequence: CASSARLAGGLGVSGTQYF.

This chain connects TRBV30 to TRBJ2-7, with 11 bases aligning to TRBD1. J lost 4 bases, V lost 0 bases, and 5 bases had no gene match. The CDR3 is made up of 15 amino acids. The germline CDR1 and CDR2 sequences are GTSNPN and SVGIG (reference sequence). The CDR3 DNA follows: TGTGCCTGGAGTGTGGCCGGGACAGGGGGGTACGAGCAGTACTTC. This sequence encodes CAWSVAGTGGYEQYF.